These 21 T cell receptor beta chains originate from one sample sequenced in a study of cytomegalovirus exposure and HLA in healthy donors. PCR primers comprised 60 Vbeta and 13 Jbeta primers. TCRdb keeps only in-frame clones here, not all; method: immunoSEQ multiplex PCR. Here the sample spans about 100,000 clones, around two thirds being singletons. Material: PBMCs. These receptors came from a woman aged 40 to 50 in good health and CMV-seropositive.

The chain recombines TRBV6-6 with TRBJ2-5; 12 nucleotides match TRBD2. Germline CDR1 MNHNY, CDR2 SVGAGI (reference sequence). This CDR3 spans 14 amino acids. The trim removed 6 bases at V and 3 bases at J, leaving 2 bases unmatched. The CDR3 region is CASRASGGEETQYF. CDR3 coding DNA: TGTGCCAGCAGGGCTAGCGGGGGGGAAGAGACCCAGTACTTC.

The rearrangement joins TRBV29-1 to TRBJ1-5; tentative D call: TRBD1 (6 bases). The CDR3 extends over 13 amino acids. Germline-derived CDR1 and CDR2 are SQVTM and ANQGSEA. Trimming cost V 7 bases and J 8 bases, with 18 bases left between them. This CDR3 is CSAAGTPGEPQHF. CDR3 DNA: TGCAGCGCCGCCGGGACACCGGGTGAGCCCCAGCATTTT.

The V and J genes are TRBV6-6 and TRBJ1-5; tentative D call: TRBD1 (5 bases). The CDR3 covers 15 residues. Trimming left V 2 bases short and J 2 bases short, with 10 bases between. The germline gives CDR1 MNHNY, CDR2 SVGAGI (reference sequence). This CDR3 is CASSYLGGGNQPQHF. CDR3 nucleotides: TGTGCCAGCAGTTACCTGGGAGGGGGCAATCAGCCCCAGCATTTT.

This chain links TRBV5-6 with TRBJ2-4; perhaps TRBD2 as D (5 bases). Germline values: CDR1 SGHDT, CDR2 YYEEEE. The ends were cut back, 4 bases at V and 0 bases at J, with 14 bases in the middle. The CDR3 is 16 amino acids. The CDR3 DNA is TGTGCCAGCAGCCGGCCCTTCGGACTAGCCAAAAACATTCAGTACTTC. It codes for CASSRPFGLAKNIQYF.

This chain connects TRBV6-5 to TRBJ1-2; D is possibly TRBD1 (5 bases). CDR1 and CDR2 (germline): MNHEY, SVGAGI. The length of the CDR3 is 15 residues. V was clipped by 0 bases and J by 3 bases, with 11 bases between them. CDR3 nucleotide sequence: TGTGCCAGCAGTTACTCGGCCAGGGTTTACTATGGCTACACCTTC. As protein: CASSYSARVYYGYTF.

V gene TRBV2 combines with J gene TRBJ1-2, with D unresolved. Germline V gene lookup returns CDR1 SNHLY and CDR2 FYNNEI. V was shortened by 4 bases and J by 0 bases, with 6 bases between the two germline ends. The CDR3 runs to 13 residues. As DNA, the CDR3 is TGTGCCAGCAGTGCCCCCACTAACTATGGCTACACCTTC. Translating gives CASSAPTNYGYTF.

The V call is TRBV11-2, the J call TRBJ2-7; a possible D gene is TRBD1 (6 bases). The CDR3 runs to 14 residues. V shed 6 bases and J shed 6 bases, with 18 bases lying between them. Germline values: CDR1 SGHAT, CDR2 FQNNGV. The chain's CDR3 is CASRGPAGVREQYF. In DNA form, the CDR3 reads TGTGCCAGCAGAGGACCCGCAGGGGTTCGCGAGCAGTACTTC. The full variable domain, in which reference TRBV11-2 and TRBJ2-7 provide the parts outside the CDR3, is EAGVAQSPRYKIIEKRQSVAFWCNPISGHATLYWYQQILGQGPKLLIQFQNNGVVDDSQLPKDRFSAERLKGVDSTLKIQPAKLEDSAVYLCASRGPAGVREQYFGPGTRLTVT.

CDR3 DNA: TGTGCCAGCAGCGTGTCGGACAGTTTAAATCAGCCCCAGCATTTT. It yields the protein CASSVSDSLNQPQHF. The V and J genes are TRBV9 and TRBJ1-5, with a tentative D call TRBD1 (6 bases). Germline loops: CDR1 SGDLS, CDR2 YYNGEE. CDR3 length equals 15 residues. Trimming stripped 2 bases from V and 4 bases from J, with 13 bases between. Supplemented by reference TRBV9 and TRBJ1-5, the full variable domain reads DSGVTQTPKHLITATGQRVTLRCSPRSGDLSVYWYQQSLDQGLQFLIQYYNGEERAKGNILERFSAQQFPDLHSELNLSSLELGDSALYFCASSVSDSLNQPQHFGDGTRLSIL.

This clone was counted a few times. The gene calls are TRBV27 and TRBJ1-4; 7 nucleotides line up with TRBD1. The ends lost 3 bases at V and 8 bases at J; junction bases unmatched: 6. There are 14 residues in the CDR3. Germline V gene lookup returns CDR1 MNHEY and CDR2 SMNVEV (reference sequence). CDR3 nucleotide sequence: TGTGCCAGCAGTTTCCAGGGGGTGGGAGAAAAACTGTTTTTT. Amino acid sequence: CASSFQGVGEKLFF.

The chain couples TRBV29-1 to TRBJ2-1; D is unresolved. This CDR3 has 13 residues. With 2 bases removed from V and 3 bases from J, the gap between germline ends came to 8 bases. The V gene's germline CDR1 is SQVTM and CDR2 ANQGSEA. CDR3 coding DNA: TGCAGCGTTGAACAGGATCTCTACAATGAGCAGTTCTTC. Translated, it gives CSVEQDLYNEQFF.

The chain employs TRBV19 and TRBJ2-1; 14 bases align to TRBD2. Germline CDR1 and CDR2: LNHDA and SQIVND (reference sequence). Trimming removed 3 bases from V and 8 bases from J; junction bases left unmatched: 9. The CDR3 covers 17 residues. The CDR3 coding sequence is TGTGCCAGTAGTATGAGGGAGACTAGCGGGGGGGCCGATGAGCAGTTCTTC. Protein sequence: CASSMRETSGGADEQFF.

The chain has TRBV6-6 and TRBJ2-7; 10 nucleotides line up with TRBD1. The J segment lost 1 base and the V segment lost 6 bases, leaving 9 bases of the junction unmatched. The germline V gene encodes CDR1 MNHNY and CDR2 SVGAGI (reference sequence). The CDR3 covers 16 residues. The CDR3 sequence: CASRPRGDRGSYEQYF. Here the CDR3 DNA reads TGTGCCAGCAGGCCTAGGGGGGACAGGGGTTCCTACGAGCAGTACTTC.

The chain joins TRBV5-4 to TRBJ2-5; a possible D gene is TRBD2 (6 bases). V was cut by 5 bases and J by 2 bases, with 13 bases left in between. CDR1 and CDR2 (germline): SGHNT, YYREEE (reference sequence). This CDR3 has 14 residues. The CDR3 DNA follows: TGTGCCAGCAGATCGGACTACACTCAAGAGACCCAGTACTTC. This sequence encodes CASRSDYTQETQYF.

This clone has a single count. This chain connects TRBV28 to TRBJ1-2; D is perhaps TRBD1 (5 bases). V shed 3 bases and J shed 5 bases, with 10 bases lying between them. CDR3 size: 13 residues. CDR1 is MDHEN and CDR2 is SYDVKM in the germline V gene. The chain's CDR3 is CASSLGQKYGYTF. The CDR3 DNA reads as TGTGCCAGCAGTTTGGGGCAGAAATATGGCTACACCTTC.

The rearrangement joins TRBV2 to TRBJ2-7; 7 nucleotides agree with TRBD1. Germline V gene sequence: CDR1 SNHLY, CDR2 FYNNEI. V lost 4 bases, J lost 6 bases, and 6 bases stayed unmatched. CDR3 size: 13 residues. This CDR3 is CASSAETGLEQYF. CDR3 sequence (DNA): TGTGCCAGCAGTGCTGAGACAGGGCTCGAGCAGTACTTC.

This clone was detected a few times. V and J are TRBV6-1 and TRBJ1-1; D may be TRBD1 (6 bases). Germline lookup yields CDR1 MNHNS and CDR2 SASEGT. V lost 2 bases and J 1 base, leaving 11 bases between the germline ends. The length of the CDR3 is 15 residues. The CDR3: CASSEPGVGNTEAFF. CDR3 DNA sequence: TGTGCCAGCAGTGAACCAGGGGTGGGGAACACTGAAGCTTTCTTT.

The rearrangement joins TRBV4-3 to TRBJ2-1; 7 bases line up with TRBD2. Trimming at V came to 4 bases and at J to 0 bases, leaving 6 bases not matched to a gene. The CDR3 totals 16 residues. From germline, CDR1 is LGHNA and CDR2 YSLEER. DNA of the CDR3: TGCGCCAGCAGCCCCCTAGCGGCTTCCTCCTACAATGAGCAGTTCTTC. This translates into CASSPLAASSYNEQFF.

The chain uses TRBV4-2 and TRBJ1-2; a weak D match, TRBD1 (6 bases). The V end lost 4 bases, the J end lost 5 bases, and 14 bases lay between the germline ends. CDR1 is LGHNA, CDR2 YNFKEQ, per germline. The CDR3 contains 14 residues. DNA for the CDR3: TGTGCCAGCAGCCCCGAGACAGGTAGTTATGGCTACACCTTC. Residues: CASSPETGSYGYTF.

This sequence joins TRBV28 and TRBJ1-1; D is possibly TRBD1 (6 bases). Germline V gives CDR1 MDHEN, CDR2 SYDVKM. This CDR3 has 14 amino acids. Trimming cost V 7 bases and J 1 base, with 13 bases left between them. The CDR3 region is CASMDGRGNTEAFF. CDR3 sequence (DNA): TGTGCCAGCATGGACGGCAGGGGGAACACTGAAGCTTTCTTT.

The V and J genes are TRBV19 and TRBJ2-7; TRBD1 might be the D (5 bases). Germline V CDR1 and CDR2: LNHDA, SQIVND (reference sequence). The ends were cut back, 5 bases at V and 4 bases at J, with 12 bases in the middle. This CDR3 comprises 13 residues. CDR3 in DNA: TGTGCCAGTAGTCGTGACAGAAAATACGAGCAGTACTTC. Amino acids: CASSRDRKYEQYF.

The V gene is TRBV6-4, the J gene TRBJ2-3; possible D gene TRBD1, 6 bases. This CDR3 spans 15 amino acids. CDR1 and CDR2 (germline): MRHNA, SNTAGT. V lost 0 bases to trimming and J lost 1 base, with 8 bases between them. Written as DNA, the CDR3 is TGTGCCAGCAGTGACTCTCCAGGGGGCACAGATACGCAGTATTTT. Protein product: CASSDSPGGTDTQYF.